This TCR beta chain was sequenced for a study of beta chain features in type 1 diabetes. On the study more broadly: Examined across all samples were around 110,000,000 sorted cells.

J was trimmed by 5 bases and V by 4 bases; bases with no gene match: 5. Germline V CDR1 and CDR2: ENHRY, SYGVKD. There are 14 residues in the CDR3. Expressed TCRB transcripts were sequenced after all isolated RNA was converted to cDNA. Sequencing was performed with immunoSEQ multiplex PCR; in TCRdb, only in-frame clones are kept and a portion is missing. The table records about 740,000 clones, about an eighth of them present only once. Worth noting for this clone: What it binds is not known. Other nucleotide sequences from this sample produce the same CDR3.

The study, taken as a whole, reports: TCRB CDR3s were moderately but significantly shorter in Type 1 diabetes patients in all four CD4+ subsets. Among patients, naive, central memory and Treg TCRB repertoires appeared more similar than among healthy donors. Although PCR might favor shorter templates, it would do so equally in patients and controls. In these data, an HLA type influence on TCRB rearrangement remained unresolved.

What was sequenced was naive CD4+ T cells from blood. This rearrangement joins TRBV10-3 to TRBJ1-5, with 7 nucleotides matching TRBD1. The receptor was derived from a man between 18 and 35 years old with type 1 diabetes. In DNA form, the CDR3 reads TGTGCCATCAGTGGAGGGCAGGGGGATCAGCCCCAGCATTTT. Its translation is CAISGGQGDQPQHF.